This T cell receptor (beta chain) was sequenced in a study of cytomegalovirus exposure and HLA in healthy donors. Germline values: CDR1 GTSNPN, CDR2 SVGIG (reference sequence). The CDR3 loop spans 15 amino acids. Trimming took off 0 bases at V and 5 bases at J, with 16 bases between the two ends. Study-wide results and limits: What was likely a sequencing artifact was a cluster of highly shared sequence variants. Presence/absence analyses treated sequencing depth as roughly uniform across donors.

Concerning this clone: Antigen unknown.

Researchers ran the PCR with 60 Vbeta and 13 Jbeta primers. Repertoires were generated with immunoSEQ multiplex PCR, while TCRdb's copy carries only in-frame clones and drops some. The specimen's table records more than 40,000 clones. The sample comprised PBMCs. V gene TRBV30 combines with J gene TRBJ2-5; D unresolved. The clonotype comes from a middle-aged man in good health and CMV-seropositive. The chain's CDR3 is CAWSVRSGLIETQYF. The CDR3 coding sequence is TGTGCCTGGAGTGTACGGTCAGGTTTAATTGAGACCCAGTACTTC. The complete variable domain, with remaining parts taken from reference TRBV30 and TRBJ2-5, reads SQTIHQWPATLVQPVGSPLSLECTVEGTSNPNLYWYRQAAGRGLQLLFYSVGIGQISSEVPQNLSASRPQDRQFILSSKKLLLSDSGFYLCAWSVRSGLIETQYFGPGTRLLVL.